These 6 T cell receptor beta chains were sequenced from one sample in a study of human T cells and chemical hapten exposure. One entry per CDR3 protein results from TCRdb running MiXCR on the RACE reads. The sample includes some 400,000 distinct CDR3 sequences, more than 4.5% of them seen just once. Time point noted: pre-sensitization, week 0. Treatment in this sample: therapeutic diphenylcyclopropenone sensitization with weekly scalp DPC. Source: whole blood, taken in connection with sensitization to the hapten diphenylcyclopropenone (DPC). Every receptor here comes from a woman between 45 and 65 years old with alopecia areata. Some clones in this sample may be carry-over from other donors' samples.

This clonotype was detected ten times or more. J is TRBJ2-7 and V is TRBV10-1, with D possibly called TRBD1 or TRBD2 (5 bases each). V was clipped by 4 bases and J by 3 bases, with 13 bases between them. This CDR3 region has 14 residues. Germline V lookup: CDR1 WNHNN, CDR2 SYGVQD (reference sequence). CDR3 loop: CASSGRGPNYEQYF. In nucleotides, the CDR3 is TGCGCCAGCAGTGGAAGGGGACCAAACTACGAGCAGTACTTC.

Many counts were recorded for this clonotype. The J gene is TRBJ1-1, the V gene TRBV27; D may be TRBD1 (5 bases). The CDR3 is 14 residues long. Trimming pared 2 bases from V and 5 bases from J, leaving 12 bases between. CDR1 and CDR2 from the germline V gene are MNHEY and SMNVEV (reference sequence). DNA of the CDR3: TGTGCCAGCAGTTTAGCCGGGACTCCGACTGAAGCTTTCTTT. Its translation is CASSLAGTPTEAFF.

This clonotype has a handful of counts. This sequence joins TRBV20-1 and TRBJ2-3, with 9 bases that match TRBD2. V shed 0 bases and J 4 bases; nucleotides not matched to a gene: 5. The CDR3 length is 15 residues. CDR1 and CDR2 (germline): DFQATT, SNEGSKA (reference sequence). The CDR3 loop reads CSAREGTSNPDTQYF. In DNA, the CDR3 is TGCAGTGCTAGAGAAGGGACTAGCAATCCAGATACGCAGTATTTT.

The chain couples TRBV6-5 to TRBJ1-2, with a tentative D call TRBD1 (6 bases). CDR1 MNHEY and CDR2 SVGAGI come from the germline V gene. The CDR3 is made up of 14 amino acids. The V end was cut by 5 bases, the J end by 3 bases, with 13 bases between. The CDR3 DNA reads as TGTGCCAGCAGTCATACGACAGGAGACTATGGCTACACCTTC. Encoded protein: CASSHTTGDYGYTF.

This clonotype was detected many times. The chain uses TRBV29-1 and TRBJ2-3, with TRBD2 as a possible D gene (5 bases). This CDR3 region has 15 residues. Trimming removed 6 bases from V and 5 bases from J, with 21 bases in between. Germline lookup yields CDR1 SQVTM and CDR2 ANQGSEA. The CDR3 nucleotides read TGCAGCGTCCAAGGAGGTGGAGACCGTGGAGATACGCAGTATTTT. Protein: CSVQGGGDRGDTQYF.

CDR3 nucleotides: TGTGCCAGCAGTTCCCACAGGGACGAGCAGTACTTC. Translating gives CASSSHRDEQYF. The chain has TRBV12-3 or TRBV12-4 and TRBJ2-7, with D tentatively TRBD1 (6 bases). CDR3 length: 12 residues. The V gene lost 4 bases and the J gene lost 5 bases, with 9 bases spanning the gap.